Listed below are T cell receptor beta chains from one sample, sequenced in a study of blood T cell repertoires in COVID-19. The data were produced by immunoSEQ multiplex PCR, yet TCRdb's version contains in-frame clones alone and is incomplete. The sample lists under 300,000 clones, approximately 87% occurring once. Sample: peripheral blood. All receptors come from a man in his fifties or sixties with acute or convalescent COVID-19. CDR3s include the opening cysteine and the closing phenylalanine or tryptophan. D genes are given only for firm matches. Size values are once, few and many counts, or a class for expanded clones, and some rows have none.

J	V	D	size	length	DNA	CDR3
TRBJ2-7	TRBV5-4	.	.	13	TGTGCCAGCAGCCAAAGGGGGGGGGACGAGCAGTACTTC	CASSQRGGDEQYF
TRBJ1-1	TRBV28	TRBD1	.	16	TGTGCCAGCAGTGCCCCGAGACAGGGGTTGAACACTGAAGCTTTCTTT	CASSAPRQGLNTEAFF
TRBJ2-7	TRBV4-3	TRBD1	once	14	TGCGCCAGCAGCCTTCGGACAGGGGGCCTGGAGCAGTACTTC	CASSLRTGGLEQYF
TRBJ2-2	TRBV5-1	.	few	15	TGCGCCAGCAGCTTCAGGGAGGAGCCCACCGGGGAGCTGTTTTTT	CASSFREEPTGELFF
TRBJ2-7	TRBV18	TRBD1	once	16	TGTGCCAGCTCCCGGGGCCAGAGGACAGGGGGTTACGAGCAGTACTTC	CASSRGQRTGGYEQYF
TRBJ1-5	TRBV19	.	.	12	TGTGCCAGTAGTATCTCCAATCAGCCCCAGCATTTT	CASSISNQPQHF
TRBJ2-5	TRBV4-3	TRBD1	.	14	TGCGCCAGCAGCCGGACAGGGGGCATAGAGACCCAGTACTTC	CASSRTGGIETQYF
TRBJ2-1	TRBV5-1	TRBD1	.	17	TGCGCCAGCAGCCCAATTCGGACAGGGTATAGTTCCAATGAGCAGTTCTTC	CASSPIRTGYSSNEQFF
TRBJ2-7	TRBV6-5	TRBD2	.	15	TGTGCCAGCAGTCCTCAGCGGGGGGGCGCCGGCGAGCAGTACTTC	CASSPQRGGAGEQYF
TRBJ1-5	TRBV19	.	.	13	TGTGCCAGTAATCAGGGGAACAATCAGCCCCAGCATTTT	CASNQGNNQPQHF
TRBJ1-6	TRBV5-6	.	.	14	TGTGCCAGCAGCTTTCCCAGGGCAAATTCACCCCTCCACTTT	CASSFPRANSPLHF
TRBJ2-7	TRBV7-9	TRBD2	.	15	TGTGCCAGCAGCTTAGGACTAGCGGGAGGGCACGAGCAGTACTTC	CASSLGLAGGHEQYF
TRBJ1-3	TRBV7-9	.	.	14	TGTGCCAGCCGGTACGGTGGCTCTGGAAACACCATATATTTT	CASRYGGSGNTIYF
TRBJ1-3	TRBV28	.	.	16	TGTGCCAGCAGCCGAACAGGGCCGAGTGATGGAAACACCATATATTTT	CASSRTGPSDGNTIYF
TRBJ2-7	TRBV6-6	TRBD2	.	15	TGTGCCAGCCTCATCTCGGCTAGCGGGACGGAAGAGCAGTACTTC	CASLISASGTEEQYF
TRBJ2-7	TRBV14	.	.	17	TGTGCCAGCAGCCAAGCGCTTAGCGGGACAGGGCGGTACGAGCAGTACTTC	CASSQALSGTGRYEQYF
TRBJ2-3	TRBV4-3	TRBD2	once	19	TGCGCCAGCAGCCACACAAAAACACATAGCGGGCGGAACACAGATACGCAGTATTTT	CASSHTKTHSGRNTDTQYF
TRBJ1-5	TRBV30	.	.	14	TGTGCCTGGAGTGTAGGGGCGGAGAATCAGCCCCAGCATTTT	CAWSVGAENQPQHF
TRBJ2-3	TRBV20-1	TRBD2	.	14	TGCAGTGCTAGTCTCGGGAGGGAACCAGATACGCAGTATTTT	CSASLGREPDTQYF
TRBJ2-3	TRBV5-1	TRBD1	.	17	TGCGCCAGCAGCTTTGGGACAGGGGCCGTTAGCACAGATACGCAGTATTTT	CASSFGTGAVSTDTQYF
TRBJ1-4	TRBV3-1/TRBV3-2	.	.	14	TGTGCCAGCAGCCAAGATGGTCAGAATGAAAAACTGTTTTTT	CASSQDGQNEKLFF
TRBJ2-3	TRBV9	.	.	16	TGTGCCAGCAGCCCCTGGGGCGGGACCTTCACAGATACGCAGTATTTT	CASSPWGGTFTDTQYF
TRBJ1-1	TRBV6-6	TRBD1	.	16	TGTGCCAGCAGTTACCCAACCGGGACAGGGGAGATTGAAGCTTTCTTT	CASSYPTGTGEIEAFF